This T cell receptor beta chain was captured by sequencing in a study of blood T cell repertoires in COVID-19. Study as a whole: The samples span acute and convalescent COVID-19 from the United States, Italy and Spain. Sources were T cells, B-cell-depleted T cells, or PBMCs; the material itself was cDNA or gDNA.

This clone was counted once. Each participant's cohort was designated according to participant-reported clinical history. Trimming left V 6 bases short and J 2 bases short, with 7 bases between. Germline CDR1 and CDR2: MDHEN and SYDVKM. The CDR3 is made up of 13 amino acids. Measured with immunoSEQ multiplex PCR; TCRdb has only the in-frame clones, and not every one. This sample has around 230,000 clones, with under 90% found just once. The material sequenced was PBMCs or T cells enriched from blood (not recorded which). J is TRBJ2-2 and V is TRBV28; no firm D call. The receptor comes from a woman between 25 and 40 years old with acute COVID-19. CDR3 amino acids: CASSSDNTGELFF. DNA of the CDR3: TGTGCCAGCAGCTCAGATAACACCGGGGAGCTGTTTTTT.